Reported below is one TCR beta chain. Profiling relied on immunoSEQ multiplex PCR, and the TCRdb table lists in-frame clones only, not all of them. This sample has some 21,000 clones, with around 80% found just once. These data are taken from a study of tumor-infiltrating lymphocytes in localized non-small cell lung cancer. The V end lost 4 bases, the J end lost 2 bases, and 14 bases lay between the germline ends. Per germline, CDR1 GTSNPN and CDR2 SVGIG (reference sequence). The CDR3 has 15 amino acids. V gene TRBV30 combines with J gene TRBJ1-4, with D uncertain. The source material was lung tumor tissue. The sequence was obtained from a human donor with non-small cell lung cancer. This CDR3 is CAWTSPLGTNEKLFF. CDR3 DNA: TGTGCCTGGACGAGCCCGTTGGGCACTAATGAAAAACTGTTTTTT. The variable domain in full, with the rest retrieved from reference TRBV30 and TRBJ1-4, is SQTIHQWPATLVQPVGSPLSLECTVEGTSNPNLYWYRQAAGRGLQLLFYSVGIGQISSEVPQNLSASRPQDRQFILSSKKLLLSDSGFYLCAWTSPLGTNEKLFFGSGTQLSVL.